The entry that follows covers one T cell receptor beta chain sequence. Its target is not known. The CDR3 consists of 14 residues. Germline loops: CDR1 SGHDT, CDR2 YYEEEE. Trimming cost V 2 bases and J 3 bases; bases outside gene matches: 2. The PCR used 60 Vbeta and 13 Jbeta primers. The assay was immunoSEQ multiplex PCR, and TCRdb's table has in-frame clones only and misses some. Of about 160,000 clones in the sample, roughly 84% were seen once. The sample is drawn from a study of cytomegalovirus exposure and HLA in healthy donors. For the study at large: Genetic ancestry analysis placed around 76% of the 400 or so donors that were genotyped in the Caucasian-associated cluster. Points from the study as a whole: A missense variant in DCLRE1C was later tied to TCR beta V- and J-gene trimming. The classifier was said to identify cytomegalovirus status with high specificity and sensitivity.

The sequenced material came from PBMCs. This clonotype was obtained from a man aged 18 to 29 in good health and CMV-seronegative. The chain carries TRBV5-6 and TRBJ2-3; TRBD1 aligns across 8 bases. CDR3 region: CASSFNRGTDTQYF. CDR3 nucleotide sequence: TGTGCCAGCAGCTTTAACAGGGGGACAGATACGCAGTATTTT. The entire variable domain, with the rest obtained from reference TRBV5-6 and TRBJ2-3, is as follows: DAGVTQSPTHLIKTRGQQVTLRCSPKSGHDTVSWYQQALGQGPQFIFQYYEEEERQRGNFPDRFSGHQFPNYSSELNVNALLLGDSALYLCASSFNRGTDTQYFGPGTRLTVL.